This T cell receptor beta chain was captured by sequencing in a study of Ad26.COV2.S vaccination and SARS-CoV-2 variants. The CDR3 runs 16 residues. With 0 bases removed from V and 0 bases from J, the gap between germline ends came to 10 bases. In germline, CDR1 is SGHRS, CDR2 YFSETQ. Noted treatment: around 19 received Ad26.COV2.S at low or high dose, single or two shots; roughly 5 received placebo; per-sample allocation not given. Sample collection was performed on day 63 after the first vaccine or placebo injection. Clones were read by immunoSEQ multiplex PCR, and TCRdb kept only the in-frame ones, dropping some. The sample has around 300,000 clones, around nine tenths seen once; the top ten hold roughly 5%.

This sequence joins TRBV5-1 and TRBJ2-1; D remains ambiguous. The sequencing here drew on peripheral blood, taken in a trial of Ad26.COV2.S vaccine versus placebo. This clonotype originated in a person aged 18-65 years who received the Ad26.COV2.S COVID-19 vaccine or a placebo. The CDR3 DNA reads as TGCGCCAGCAGCTTGGCCAAGCAGAGCTCCTACAATGAGCAGTTCTTC. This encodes CASSLAKQSSYNEQFF.